The present TCR beta chain was sequenced within a study of OX40 agonist ivuxolimab in advanced cancers. Sequencing used immunoSEQ multiplex PCR; TCRdb keeps in-frame clones, though not all of them. The sample has 55,000 to 75,000 clones; nearly 85% are singletons. CDR3 length: 15 amino acids. Germline lookup yields CDR1 MDHEN and CDR2 SYDVKM. With V trimmed by 5 bases and J by 6 bases, 12 bases remained unmatched. The chain employs TRBV28 and TRBJ2-7; 8 bases map to TRBD2. The TCR was taken from an adult with an advanced solid tumor such as melanoma, head and neck, liver or kidney cancer. The specimen was CD4+ or CD8+ T cells sorted from blood, collected in a trial of the OX40 agonist ivuxolimab. The CDR3 loop reads CASSAPGGNHREQYF. CDR3 in DNA: TGTGCCAGCAGTGCCCCGGGGGGGAATCATCGCGAGCAGTACTTC. The full variable domain, with the rest looked up from reference TRBV28 and TRBJ2-7, is DVKVTQSSRYLVKRTGEKVFLECVQDMDHENMFWYRQDPGLGLRLIYFSYDVKMKEKGDIPEGYSVSREKKERFSLILESASTNQTSMYLCASSAPGGNHREQYFGPGTRLTVT.